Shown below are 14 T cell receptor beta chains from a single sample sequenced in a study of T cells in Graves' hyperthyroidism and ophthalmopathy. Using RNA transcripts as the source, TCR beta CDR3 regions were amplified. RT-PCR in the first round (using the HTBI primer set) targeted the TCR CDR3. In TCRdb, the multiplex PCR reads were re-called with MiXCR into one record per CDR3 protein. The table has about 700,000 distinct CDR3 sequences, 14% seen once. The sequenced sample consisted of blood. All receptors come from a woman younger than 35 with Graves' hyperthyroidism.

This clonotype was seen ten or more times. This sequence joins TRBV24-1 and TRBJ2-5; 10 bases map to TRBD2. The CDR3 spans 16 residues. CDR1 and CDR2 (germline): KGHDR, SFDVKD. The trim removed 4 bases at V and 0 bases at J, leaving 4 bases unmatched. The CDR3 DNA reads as TGTGCCACCAGTGACTTTACTAGCGGGAACCAAGAGACCCAGTACTTC. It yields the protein CATSDFTSGNQETQYF.

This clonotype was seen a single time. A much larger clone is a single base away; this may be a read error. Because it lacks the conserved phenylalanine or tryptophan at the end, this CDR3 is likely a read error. CDR3 in DNA: TGCAGTGCCCCCAATAGCGGGAGGGCCAGGAATGAGCAGTTCCTC. Its protein is CSAPNSGRARNEQFL. The J gene is TRBJ2-1, the V gene TRBV20-1, with TRBD2 identical over 11 bases. CDR3 length: 15 amino acids. Germline CDR1 and CDR2: DFQATT and SNEGSKA (reference sequence). V lost 6 bases and J lost 7; bases outside the gene matches: 11.

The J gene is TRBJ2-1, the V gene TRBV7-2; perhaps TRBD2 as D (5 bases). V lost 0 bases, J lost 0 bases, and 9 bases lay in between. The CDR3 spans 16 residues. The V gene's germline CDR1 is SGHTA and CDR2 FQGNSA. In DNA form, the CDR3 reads TGTGCCAGCAGCTTAGCGTCAGGACTCTCCTACAATGAGCAGTTCTTC. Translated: CASSLASGLSYNEQFF.

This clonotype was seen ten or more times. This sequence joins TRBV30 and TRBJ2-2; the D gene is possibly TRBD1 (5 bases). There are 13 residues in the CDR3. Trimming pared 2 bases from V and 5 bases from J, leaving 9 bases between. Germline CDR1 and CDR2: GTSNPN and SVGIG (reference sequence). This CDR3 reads CAWSQQETGELFF. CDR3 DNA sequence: TGTGCCTGGAGTCAACAGGAGACCGGGGAGCTGTTTTTT.

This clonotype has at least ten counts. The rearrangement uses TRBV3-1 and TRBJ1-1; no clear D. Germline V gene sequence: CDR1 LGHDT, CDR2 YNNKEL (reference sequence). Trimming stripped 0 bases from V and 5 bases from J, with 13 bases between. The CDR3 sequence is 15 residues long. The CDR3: CASSQDGNLGTEAFF. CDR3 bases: TGTGCCAGCAGCCAAGATGGGAACCTGGGGACTGAAGCTTTCTTT. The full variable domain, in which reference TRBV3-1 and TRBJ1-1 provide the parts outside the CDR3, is DTAVSQTPKYLVTQMGNDKSIKCEQNLGHDTMYWYKQDSKKFLKIMFSYNNKELIINETVPNRFSPKSPDKAHLNLHINSLELGDSAVYFCASSQDGNLGTEAFFGQGTRLTVV.

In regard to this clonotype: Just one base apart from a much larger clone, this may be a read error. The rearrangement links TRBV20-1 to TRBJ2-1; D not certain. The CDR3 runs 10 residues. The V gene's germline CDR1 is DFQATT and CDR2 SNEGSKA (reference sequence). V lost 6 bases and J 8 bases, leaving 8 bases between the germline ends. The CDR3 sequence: CSARYDEQFF. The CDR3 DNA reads TGCAGTGCCAGATACGATGAGCAGTTCTTC.

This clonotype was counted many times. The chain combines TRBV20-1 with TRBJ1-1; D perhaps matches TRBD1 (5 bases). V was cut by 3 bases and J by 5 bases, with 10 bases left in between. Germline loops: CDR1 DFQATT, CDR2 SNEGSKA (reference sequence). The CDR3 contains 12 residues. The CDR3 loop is CSARGVGTEAFF. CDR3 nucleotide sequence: TGCAGTGCTAGGGGGGTGGGGACTGAAGCTTTCTTT.

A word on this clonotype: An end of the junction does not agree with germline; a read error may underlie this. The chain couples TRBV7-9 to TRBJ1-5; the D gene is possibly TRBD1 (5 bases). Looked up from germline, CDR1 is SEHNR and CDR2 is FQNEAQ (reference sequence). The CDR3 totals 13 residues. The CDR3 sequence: CAGSPGDGQPQHF. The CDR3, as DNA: TGTGCCGGCAGCCCCGGGGACGGCCAGCCCCAGCATTTT.

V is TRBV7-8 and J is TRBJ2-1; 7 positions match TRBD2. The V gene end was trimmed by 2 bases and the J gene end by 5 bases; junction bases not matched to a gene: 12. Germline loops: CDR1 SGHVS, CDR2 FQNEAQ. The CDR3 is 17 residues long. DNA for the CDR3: TGTGCCAGCAGCTTATATTCGGGGACTAAACTCAACAATGAGCAGTTCTTC. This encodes CASSLYSGTKLNNEQFF.

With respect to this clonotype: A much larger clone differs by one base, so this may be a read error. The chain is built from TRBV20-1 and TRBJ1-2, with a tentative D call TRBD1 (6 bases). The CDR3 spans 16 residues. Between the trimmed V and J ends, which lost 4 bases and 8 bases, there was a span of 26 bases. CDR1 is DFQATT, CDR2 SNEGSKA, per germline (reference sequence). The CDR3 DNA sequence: TGCAGTGCTAAAATCGGGGCAGGGGTAAAGGTGAGAGGCTACACCTTC. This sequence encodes CSAKIGAGVKVRGYTF.

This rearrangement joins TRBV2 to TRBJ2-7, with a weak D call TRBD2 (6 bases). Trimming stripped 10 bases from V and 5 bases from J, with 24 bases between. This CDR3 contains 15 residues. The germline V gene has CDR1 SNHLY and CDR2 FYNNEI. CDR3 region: CATDQDYPRSNEQYF. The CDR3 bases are TGTGCCACAGATCAGGACTATCCTCGGTCCAACGAGCAGTACTTC.

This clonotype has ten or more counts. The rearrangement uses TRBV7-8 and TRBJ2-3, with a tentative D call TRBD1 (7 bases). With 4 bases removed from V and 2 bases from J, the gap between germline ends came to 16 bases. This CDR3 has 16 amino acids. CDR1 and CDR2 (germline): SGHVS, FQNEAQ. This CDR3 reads CASSSKTGRDTDTQYF. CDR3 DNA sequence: TGTGCCAGCAGCTCAAAGACAGGGCGGGACACAGATACGCAGTATTTT.

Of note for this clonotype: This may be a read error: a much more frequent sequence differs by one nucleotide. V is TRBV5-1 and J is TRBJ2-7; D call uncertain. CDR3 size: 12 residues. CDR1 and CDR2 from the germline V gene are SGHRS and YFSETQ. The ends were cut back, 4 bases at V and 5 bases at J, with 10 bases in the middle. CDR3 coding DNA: TGCGCCAGCAGCGCCGACAACCACGAGCAGTACTTC. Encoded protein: CASSADNHEQYF.

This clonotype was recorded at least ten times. As DNA, the CDR3 is TGTGCCAGCAGTTCCGGACTTGGACGGGGAGGATCCTACGAGCAGTACTTC. Translating gives CASSSGLGRGGSYEQYF. The gene calls are TRBV28 and TRBJ2-7; possibly TRBD2 for D (6 bases). Germline V gives CDR1 MDHEN, CDR2 SYDVKM. V was pared by 4 bases and J by 1 base, with 20 bases between. CDR3 length equals 17 residues.